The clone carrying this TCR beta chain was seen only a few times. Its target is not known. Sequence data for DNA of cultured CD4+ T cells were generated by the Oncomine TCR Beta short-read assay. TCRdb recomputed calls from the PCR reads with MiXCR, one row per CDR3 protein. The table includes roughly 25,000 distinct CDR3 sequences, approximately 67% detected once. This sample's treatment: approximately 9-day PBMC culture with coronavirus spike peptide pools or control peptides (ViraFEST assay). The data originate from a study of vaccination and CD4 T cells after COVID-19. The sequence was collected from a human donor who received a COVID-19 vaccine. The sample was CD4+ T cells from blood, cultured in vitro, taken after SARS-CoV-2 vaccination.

The CDR3, as DNA: TGTGCCCTTAAAGGCCGACAGGGCAAGGACTATGGCTACACCTTC. Encoded protein: CALKGRQGKDYGYTF. The chain carries TRBV30 and TRBJ1-2, with 7 bases lining up with TRBD1. V lost 8 bases, J lost 3 bases, and 15 bases stayed unmatched. The CDR3 is 15 residues long. Germline CDR1 GTSNPN, CDR2 SVGIG (reference sequence).